This note documents a single TCR beta chain sequence. The record originates from a study of CD8 T cells in Susac syndrome. The germline V and J ends were trimmed by 4 bases and 4 bases, with 11 bases remaining between them. The CDR3 is 13 amino acids. Germline V gene sequence: CDR1 MDHEN, CDR2 SYDVKM. Random hexamers were used to reverse transcribe the RNA input (about 0.5 to 1 ug). TCRdb recomputed calls from the immunoSEQ multiplex PCR reads with MiXCR, one row per CDR3 protein. The sample consists of some 52,000 distinct CDR3 sequences, 93% of them appearing once. The sequencing input was CD8+ T cells from PBMCs. The clonotype comes from a human donor with multiple sclerosis. The genes are TRBV28 and TRBJ2-7, with no clear D. CDR3 amino acids: CASSSPLTYEQYF. Written as DNA, the CDR3 is TGTGCCAGCAGTTCGCCTCTCACTTACGAGCAGTACTTC.